This T cell receptor beta chain was profiled in a study of OX40 agonist ivuxolimab in advanced cancers. Study as a whole: Hepatocellular carcinoma, melanoma, renal cell or head and neck cancer affected the dose-escalation patients.

Clones were sequenced by immunoSEQ multiplex PCR, and TCRdb holds only the in-frame ones, with some missing. The repertoire holds about 51,000 clones, with roughly 86% as singletons. Concerning this clone: Antigen: not known.

General study points: Averaging showed that CD8+ T cells had more expanded clones than CD4+ did.

Germline trimming cut 0 bases from V and 4 bases from J; bases unmatched to any gene: 10. The CDR3 is made up of 17 amino acids. Germline CDR1 MNHNS, CDR2 SASEGT. The receptor was isolated from an adult with an advanced solid tumor such as melanoma, head and neck, liver or kidney cancer. This sequence joins TRBV6-1 and TRBJ2-7; 9 bases are a match to TRBD2. Sequences were derived from CD4+ or CD8+ T cells sorted from blood, sampled in a trial of the OX40 agonist ivuxolimab. The CDR3 region is CASSEARLAESGYEQYF. The CDR3 nucleotides are TGTGCCAGCAGTGAAGCGCGACTAGCGGAGTCGGGGTACGAGCAGTACTTC.